This T cell receptor beta chain was captured by sequencing in a study of T cells in tumors after PD-1 blockade. This table comes from immunoSEQ multiplex PCR, and its TCRdb copy is limited to in-frame clones, with some not included. The sample has around 34,000 clones; 70% to 75% are singletons. Germline V gene data show CDR1 as KGHSH and CDR2 as LQKENI. CDR3 length equals 13 residues. Deletions cut 3 bases from V and 2 bases from J, with 6 bases between. The sequencing here drew on PBMCs, taken after anti-PD-1 treatment. This receptor was identified in a human donor with basal cell carcinoma. The chain recombines TRBV18 with TRBJ2-3; D is perhaps TRBD2 (5 bases). The CDR3 DNA reads as TGTGCCAGCTCACCCGGGATCACAGATACGCAGTATTTT. Translated, it gives CASSPGITDTQYF.